The clone carrying this T cell receptor (beta chain) was seen once. Its antigen is unknown. This sample was taken from a study of CD8+CD57+ T cells in acquired aplastic anemia. Germline CDR1 reads DFQATT; CDR2 reads SNEGSKA (reference sequence). The V end was cut by 5 bases, the J end by 11 bases, with 23 bases between. This CDR3 region has 14 residues. Investigators profiled TCR beta VDJ and CDR3 from genomic DNA template. TCRdb ran MiXCR on the reads and lists one entry per CDR3 protein. The repertoire has hundreds of thousands of distinct CDR3 sequences, roughly 64% of them found once; the top ten carry 3.5% to 4.5%. Overall study findings and caveats: The number of CD8+ CDR3 sequences shared by patients and controls was under 35.

V is TRBV20-1 and J is TRBJ2-3, with D possibly being TRBD2 (6 bases). The sequencing input was sorted CD4+, CD8+, or CD8+CD57+ T cells (not recorded which) from PBMCs. The sequence came from a human donor in good health, serving as a control. The CDR3 region is CSAGGSSAYNEQYF. Written as DNA, the CDR3 is TGCAGTGCTGGTGGCTCTAGCGCCTACAATGAGCAGTATTTT.